The 15 T cell receptor beta chains reported below all come from one sample, sequenced in a study of monozygotic twins with inflammatory bowel disease. TCRdb derives one entry per CDR3 protein from the 5' RACE reads, leaving out DNA. This table holds 300,000 to 450,000 distinct CDR3 sequences. Sequencing input: blood. Receptor source: a human donor with ulcerative colitis or Crohn's disease, or a healthy co-twin of an affected twin (not recorded which).

The chain combines TRBV7-2 with TRBJ2-3. This CDR3 is 13 amino acids long. Germline V gives CDR1 SGHTA, CDR2 FQGNSA. CDR3 sequence: CASSFRDTDTQYF. Complete variable domain (other parts from reference TRBV7-2 and TRBJ2-3): GAGVSQSPSNKVTEKGKDVELRCDPISGHTALYWYRQSLGQGLEFLIYFQGNSAPDKSGLPSDRFSAERTGGSVSTLTIQRTQQEDSAVYLCASSFRDTDTQYFGPGTRLTVL.

The gene calls are TRBV7-9 and TRBJ2-7; absent DNA, TCRdb's TRBD1 call cannot be checked. The CDR3 spans 16 residues. The germline V gene encodes CDR1 SEHNR and CDR2 FQNEAQ (reference sequence). CDR3 in amino acids: CASSLDRAPNFYEQYF.

V usage is TRBV4-3 and J usage is TRBJ2-7; TCRdb's assignment of TRBD1 cannot be checked, as there is no DNA. CDR3 size: 16 residues. The germline CDR1 and CDR2 sequences are LGHNA and YSLEER. The CDR3 here is CASSRRGGAVSGEQYF.

J is TRBJ2-7 and V is TRBV11-2; TCRdb's D call, TRBD1, is unchecked because there is no DNA. Looked up from germline, CDR1 is SGHAT and CDR2 is FQNNGV. CDR3 size: 14 residues. CDR3 sequence reads: CASTTRGGDYEQYF.

The V and J genes are TRBV3-1 and TRBJ2-7; TCRdb's assignment of TRBD1 cannot be checked, as there is no DNA. Germline CDR1 and CDR2: LGHDT and YNNKEL (reference sequence). The CDR3 consists of 15 residues. CDR3 residues: CASSQTGTGAYEQYF.

The genes are TRBV7-2 and TRBJ1-6. Germline V gene lookup returns CDR1 SGHTA and CDR2 FQGNSA. The CDR3 is 16 residues long. CDR3 sequence: CASSLGMNNYNSPLHF.

The chain carries TRBV7-3 and TRBJ2-1; TCRdb returns TRBD1, unconfirmable since there is no DNA. CDR1 and CDR2 (germline): SGHTA, FQGTGA. This CDR3 contains 16 residues. CDR3 loop: CASSLTAGTDKNEQFF.

This rearrangement joins TRBV28 to TRBJ2-5; the D call from TCRdb, TRBD2, cannot be confirmed without DNA. CDR1 MDHEN and CDR2 SYDVKM come from the germline V gene. There are 17 residues in the CDR3. The CDR3 sequence: CASSPWTSGGPQETQYF.

The V gene is TRBV29-1, the J gene TRBJ1-4; TCRdb selects TRBD1, and the lack of DNA leaves this call unchecked. CDR3 size: 13 residues. Germline V gene data show CDR1 as SQVTM and CDR2 as ANQGSEA. CDR3 sequence reads: CSVGRGPNEKLFF.

This chain joins TRBV6-1 and TRBJ1-3; TCRdb designates TRBD1, a call that cannot be tested without DNA. The germline V gene has CDR1 MNHNS and CDR2 SASEGT. CDR3 length: 15 amino acids. CDR3 in amino acids: CASRPGQWVGNTIYF.

The genes are TRBV15 and TRBJ2-1; the TCRdb D gene call, TRBD1, has no DNA to confirm it. Germline V gene data show CDR1 as LNHNV and CDR2 as YYDKDF (reference sequence). The CDR3 consists of 16 residues. CDR3 loop: CATSLYGSGGVNEQLF.

The V and J genes are TRBV27 and TRBJ2-7. CDR3 size: 13 residues. The germline V gene has CDR1 MNHEY and CDR2 SMNVEV (reference sequence). CDR3 in amino acids: CASSLGNPWGQYF.

V usage is TRBV4-3 and J usage is TRBJ2-2; TCRdb returns TRBD1, unconfirmable since there is no DNA. The CDR3 consists of 16 residues. In germline, CDR1 is LGHNA, CDR2 YSLEER. CDR3 in amino acids: CASSQGGGTYTGELFF.

This sequence joins TRBV6-2 or TRBV6-3 and TRBJ2-3; TCRdb reports TRBD2, a call that lacks DNA to check it against. This CDR3 is 16 amino acids long. Germline V gene data show CDR1 as MNHEY and CDR2 as SVGEGT. The CDR3 sequence is CASSYTERGATDTQYF.

The rearrangement joins TRBV11-1 to TRBJ2-1; as DNA is missing, the TRBD1 call by TCRdb cannot be tested. CDR1 is SGHAT, CDR2 FQDESV, per germline (reference sequence). This CDR3 spans 16 amino acids. The CDR3 is CASSFADRGPVNEQFF.